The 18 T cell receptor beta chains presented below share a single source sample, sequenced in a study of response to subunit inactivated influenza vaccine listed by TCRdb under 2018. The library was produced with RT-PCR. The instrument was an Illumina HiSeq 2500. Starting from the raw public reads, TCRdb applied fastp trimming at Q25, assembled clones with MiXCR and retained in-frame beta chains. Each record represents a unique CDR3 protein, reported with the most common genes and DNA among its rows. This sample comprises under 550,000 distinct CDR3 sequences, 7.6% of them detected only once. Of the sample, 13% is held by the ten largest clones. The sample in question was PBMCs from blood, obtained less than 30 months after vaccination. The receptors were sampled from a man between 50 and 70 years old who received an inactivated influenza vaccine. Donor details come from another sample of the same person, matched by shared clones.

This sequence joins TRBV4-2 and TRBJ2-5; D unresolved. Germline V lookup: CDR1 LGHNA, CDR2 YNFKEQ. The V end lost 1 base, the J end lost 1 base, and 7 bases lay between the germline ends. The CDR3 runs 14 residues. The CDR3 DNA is TGTGCCAGCAGCCAAGTGAGCAGCCAAGAGACCCAGTACTTC. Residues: CASSQVSSQETQYF.

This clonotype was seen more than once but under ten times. CDR3 sequence (DNA): TGTGCCAGCAGCTTAGGGGTGACAGGGTATAATGGCTACACCTTC. Encoded protein: CASSLGVTGYNGYTF. The genes are TRBV7-8 and TRBJ1-2; 7 positions agree with TRBD1. The CDR3 contains 15 residues. The germline V gene encodes CDR1 SGHVS and CDR2 FQNEAQ. With V trimmed by 1 base and J by 6 bases, 8 bases remained unmatched.

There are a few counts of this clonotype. CDR3 nucleotide sequence: TGCGCCAGCAGCTTTAATGGACAGGGGATCTCCTACGAGCAGTACTTC. This translates into CASSFNGQGISYEQYF. This chain uses TRBV5-1 with TRBJ2-7, with 9 bases aligning to TRBD1. The V segment lost 2 bases and the J segment 0 bases; nucleotides outside the gene matches: 6. Per germline, CDR1 SGHRS and CDR2 YFSETQ. The CDR3 extends over 16 amino acids.

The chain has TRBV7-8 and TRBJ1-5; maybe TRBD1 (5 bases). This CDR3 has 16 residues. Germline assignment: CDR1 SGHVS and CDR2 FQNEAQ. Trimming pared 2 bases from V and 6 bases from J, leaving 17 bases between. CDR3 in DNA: TGTGCCAGCAGCTTATACCTCCGGGCAGGGTTTCAGCCCCAGCATTTT. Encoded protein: CASSLYLRAGFQPQHF. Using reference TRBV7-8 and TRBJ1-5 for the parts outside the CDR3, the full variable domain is GAGVSQSPRYKVAKRGQDVALRCDPISGHVSLFWYQQALGQGPEFLTYFQNEAQLDKSGLPSDRFFAERPEGSVSTLKIQRTQQEDSAVYLCASSLYLRAGFQPQHFGDGTRLSIL.

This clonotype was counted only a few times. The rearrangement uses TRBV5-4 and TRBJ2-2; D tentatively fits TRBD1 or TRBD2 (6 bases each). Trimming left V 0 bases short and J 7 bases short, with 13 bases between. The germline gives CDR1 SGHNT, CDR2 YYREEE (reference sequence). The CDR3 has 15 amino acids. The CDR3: CASSLVSGGSGELFF. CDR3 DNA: TGTGCCAGCAGCTTGGTATCCGGGGGCAGCGGGGAGCTGTTTTTT.

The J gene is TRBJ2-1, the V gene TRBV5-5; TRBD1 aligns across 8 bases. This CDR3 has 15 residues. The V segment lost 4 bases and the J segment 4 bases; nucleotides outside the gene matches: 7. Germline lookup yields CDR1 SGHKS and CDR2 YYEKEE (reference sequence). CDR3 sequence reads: CASSTRTGMYNEQFF. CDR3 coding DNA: TGTGCCAGCAGCACCCGGACAGGGATGTACAATGAGCAGTTCTTC.

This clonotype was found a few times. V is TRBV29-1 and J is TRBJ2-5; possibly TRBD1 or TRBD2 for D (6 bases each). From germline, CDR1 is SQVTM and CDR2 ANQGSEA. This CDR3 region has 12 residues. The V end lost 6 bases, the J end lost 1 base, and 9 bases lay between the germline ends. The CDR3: CSVGGSQETQYF. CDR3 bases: TGCAGCGTGGGGGGCAGCCAAGAGACCCAGTACTTC.

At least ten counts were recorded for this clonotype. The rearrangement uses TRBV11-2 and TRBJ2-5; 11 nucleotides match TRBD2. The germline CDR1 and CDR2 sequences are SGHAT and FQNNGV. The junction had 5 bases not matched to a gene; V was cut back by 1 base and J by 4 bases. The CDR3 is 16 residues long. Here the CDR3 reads CASSLVLAGVGETQYF. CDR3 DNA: TGTGCCAGCAGCTTAGTACTAGCGGGAGTCGGAGAGACCCAGTACTTC.

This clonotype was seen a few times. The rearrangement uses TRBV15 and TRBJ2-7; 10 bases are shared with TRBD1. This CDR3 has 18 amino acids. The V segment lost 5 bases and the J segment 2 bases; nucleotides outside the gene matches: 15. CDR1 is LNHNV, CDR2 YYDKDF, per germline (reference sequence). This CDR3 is CATSVTIGGTGDPYEQYF. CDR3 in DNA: TGTGCCACCAGCGTAACAATCGGGGGGACAGGGGATCCCTACGAGCAGTACTTC.

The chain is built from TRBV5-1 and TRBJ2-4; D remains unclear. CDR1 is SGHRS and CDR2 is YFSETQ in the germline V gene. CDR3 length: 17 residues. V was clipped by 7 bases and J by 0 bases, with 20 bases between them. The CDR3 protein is CASGTLPSPIAKNIQYF. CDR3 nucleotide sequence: TGCGCCAGCGGTACCCTCCCCAGTCCTATAGCCAAAAACATTCAGTACTTC.

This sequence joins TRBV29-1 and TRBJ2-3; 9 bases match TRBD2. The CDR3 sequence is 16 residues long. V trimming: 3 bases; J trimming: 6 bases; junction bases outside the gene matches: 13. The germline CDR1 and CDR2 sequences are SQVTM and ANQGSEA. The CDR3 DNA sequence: TGCAGCGTTGACAGCGGGGGGCGCCTAGCAGGGGATACGCAGTATTTT. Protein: CSVDSGGRLAGDTQYF.

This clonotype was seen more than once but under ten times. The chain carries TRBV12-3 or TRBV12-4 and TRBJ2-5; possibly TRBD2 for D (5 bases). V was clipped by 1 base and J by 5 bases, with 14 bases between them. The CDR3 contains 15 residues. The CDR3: CASSLVVGVGETQYF. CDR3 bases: TGTGCCAGCAGTTTAGTAGTGGGAGTGGGGGAGACCCAGTACTTC.

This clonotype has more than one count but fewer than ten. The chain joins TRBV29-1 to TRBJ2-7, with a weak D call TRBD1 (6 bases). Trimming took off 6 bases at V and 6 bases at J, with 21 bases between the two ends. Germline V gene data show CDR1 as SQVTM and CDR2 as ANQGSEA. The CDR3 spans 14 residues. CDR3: CSVAEGWTEGEQYF. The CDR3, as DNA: TGCAGCGTGGCCGAGGGGTGGACAGAAGGCGAGCAGTACTTC.

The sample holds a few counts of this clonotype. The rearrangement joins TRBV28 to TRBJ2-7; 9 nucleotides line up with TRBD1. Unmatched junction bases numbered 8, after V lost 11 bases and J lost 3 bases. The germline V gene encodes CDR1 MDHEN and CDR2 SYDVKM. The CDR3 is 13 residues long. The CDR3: CAGRTGALYEQYF. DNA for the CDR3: TGTGCCGGAAGGACAGGGGCCCTCTACGAGCAGTACTTC.

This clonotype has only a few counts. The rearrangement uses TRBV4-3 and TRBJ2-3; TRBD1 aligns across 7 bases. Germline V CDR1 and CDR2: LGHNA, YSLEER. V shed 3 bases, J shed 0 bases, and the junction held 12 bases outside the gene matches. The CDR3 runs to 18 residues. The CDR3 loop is CASSQGSDRTPSTDTQYF. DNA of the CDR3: TGCGCCAGCAGCCAGGGCTCGGACAGGACACCTAGCACAGATACGCAGTATTTT.

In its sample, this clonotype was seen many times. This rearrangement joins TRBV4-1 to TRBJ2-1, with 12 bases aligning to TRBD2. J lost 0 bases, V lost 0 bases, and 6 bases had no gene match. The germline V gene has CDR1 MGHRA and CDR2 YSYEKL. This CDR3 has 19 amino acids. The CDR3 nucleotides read TGCGCCAGCAGCCAAGAGAGACTAGCGGGAGTTTTCTCCTACAATGAGCAGTTCTTC. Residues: CASSQERLAGVFSYNEQFF.

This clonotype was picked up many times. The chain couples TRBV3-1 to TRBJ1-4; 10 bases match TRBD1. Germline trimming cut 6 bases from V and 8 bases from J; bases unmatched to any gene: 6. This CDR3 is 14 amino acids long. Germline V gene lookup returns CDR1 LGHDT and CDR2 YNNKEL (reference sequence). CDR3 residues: CASRGTGVFEKLFF. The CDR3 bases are TGTGCCAGCAGAGGGACAGGGGTTTTCGAAAAACTGTTTTTT.

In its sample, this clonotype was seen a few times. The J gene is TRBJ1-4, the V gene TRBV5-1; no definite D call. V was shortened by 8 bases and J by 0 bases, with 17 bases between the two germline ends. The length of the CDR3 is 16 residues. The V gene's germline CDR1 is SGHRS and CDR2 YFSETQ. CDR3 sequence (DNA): TGCGCCAGTTCCCCGGGAAACCTTGCAACTAATGAAAAACTGTTTTTT. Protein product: CASSPGNLATNEKLFF.